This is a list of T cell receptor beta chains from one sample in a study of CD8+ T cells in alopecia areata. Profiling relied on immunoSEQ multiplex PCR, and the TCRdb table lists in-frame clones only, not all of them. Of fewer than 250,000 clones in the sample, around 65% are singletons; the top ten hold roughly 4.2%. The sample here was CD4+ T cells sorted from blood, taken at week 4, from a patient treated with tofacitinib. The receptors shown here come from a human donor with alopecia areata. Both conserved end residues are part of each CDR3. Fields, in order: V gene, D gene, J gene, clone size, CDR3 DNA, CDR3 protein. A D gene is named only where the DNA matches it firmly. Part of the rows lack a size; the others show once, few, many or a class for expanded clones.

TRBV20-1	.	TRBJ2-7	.	TGCAGTGCTAGTCCCGGGTACGAGCAGTACTTC	CSASPGYEQYF
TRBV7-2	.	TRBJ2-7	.	TGTGCCAGCAGATCGGACCTCTACGAGCAGTACTTC	CASRSDLYEQYF
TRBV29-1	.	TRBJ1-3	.	TGCAGCGTCGCCCCCGGGGGCTCTGGAAACACCATATATTTT	CSVAPGGSGNTIYF
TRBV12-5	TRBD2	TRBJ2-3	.	TGTGCTAGTGGTTTGGTACTCGGGGGGACTTTTGATACGCAGTATTTT	CASGLVLGGTFDTQYF
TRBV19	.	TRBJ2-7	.	TGTGCCAGTAGTAACCGTGGAAAGGCCGCCGAGCAGTACTTC	CASSNRGKAAEQYF
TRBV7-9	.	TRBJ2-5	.	TGTGCCAGCAGCCCCCTAGCCCGGGAGACCCAGTACTTC	CASSPLARETQYF
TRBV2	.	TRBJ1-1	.	TGTGCCAGCAGTGTCCCACAAATGAACACTGAAGCTTTCTTT	CASSVPQMNTEAFF
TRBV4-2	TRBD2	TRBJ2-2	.	TGTGCCAGCAGCCAGAGCGGGGGGGCCGGCACCGGGGAGCTGTTTTTT	CASSQSGGAGTGELFF
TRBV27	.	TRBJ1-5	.	TGTGCCAGCAGTTTATCCTTCCAGGGTAGCAGCAATCAGCCCCAGCATTTT	CASSLSFQGSSNQPQHF
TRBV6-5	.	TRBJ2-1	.	TGTGCCAGCAGCGACGAAAAGGGGAATGAGCAGTTCTTC	CASSDEKGNEQFF
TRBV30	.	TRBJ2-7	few	TGTGCCTGGAGTGTACGGCAGTGGAGCTACGAGCAGTACTTC	CAWSVRQWSYEQYF
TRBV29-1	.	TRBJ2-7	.	TGCAGCGTTCTAATCGATCAGTACGAGCAGTACTTC	CSVLIDQYEQYF
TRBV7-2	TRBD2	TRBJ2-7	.	TGTGCCAGCAGCTTAGGGGGGACTAGCTCCTACGAGCAGTACTTC	CASSLGGTSSYEQYF
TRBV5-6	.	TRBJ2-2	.	TGTGCCAGCAGCTACCGACTGTCGAACACCGGGGAGCTGTTTTTT	CASSYRLSNTGELFF
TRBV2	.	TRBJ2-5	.	TGTGCCAGCAGTGCTAGCCCGGAGACCCAGTACTTC	CASSASPETQYF
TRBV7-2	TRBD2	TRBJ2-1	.	TGTGCCAGCAGCTTCTTAGCGGGGTACAATGAGCAGTTCTTC	CASSFLAGYNEQFF
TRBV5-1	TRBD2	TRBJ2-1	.	TGCGCCAGCAGCCCTACTTTAGTCCAGCGGGGAAATGAGCAGTTCTTC	CASSPTLVQRGNEQFF
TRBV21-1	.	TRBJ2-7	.	TGTGCCAGCAGCCGGGGGGCTAGCGTGGACTCCTACGAGCAGTACTTC	CASSRGASVDSYEQYF
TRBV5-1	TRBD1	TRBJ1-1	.	TGCGCCAGCAGCCTTACTGACAGGGGATCGGCTGAAGCTTTCTTT	CASSLTDRGSAEAFF
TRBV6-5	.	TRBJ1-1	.	TGTGCCAGCAGTTACTTAATAAGTCTCCAGGGGACTGAAGCTTTCTTT	CASSYLISLQGTEAFF
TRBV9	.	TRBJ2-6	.	TGTGCCAGCAGCGTAGGGGGAACTGGGGCCAACGTCCTGACTTTC	CASSVGGTGANVLTF
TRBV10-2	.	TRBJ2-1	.	TGCGCCAGCAGTGACCTCAGCTCCTACAATGAGCAGTTCTTC	CASSDLSSYNEQFF
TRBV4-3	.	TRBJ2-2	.	TGCGCCAGCAGCCGCGGCTTAACGAACACCGGGGAGCTGTTTTTT	CASSRGLTNTGELFF
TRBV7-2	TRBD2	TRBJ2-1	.	TGTGCCAGCAGCTTAACCGGGGGGTCGGGCAATGAGCAGTTCTTC	CASSLTGGSGNEQFF
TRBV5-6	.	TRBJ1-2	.	TGTGCCAGCAGCCCCTACCTGAATTATGGCTACACCTTC	CASSPYLNYGYTF
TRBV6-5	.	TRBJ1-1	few	TGTGCCAGCAGTTACGGACTGCTGAACACTGAAGCTTTCTTT	CASSYGLLNTEAFF
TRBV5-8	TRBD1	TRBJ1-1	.	TGTGCCAGCAGCCCGACAGGGGAAGCTTTCTTT	CASSPTGEAFF
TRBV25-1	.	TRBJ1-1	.	TGTGCCAGCAGTTCGACCGCGCGGTGGGACACTGAAGCTTTCTTT	CASSSTARWDTEAFF
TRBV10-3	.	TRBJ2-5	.	TGTGCCATCAGTGACCCGACTAGACGCGGAGAGACCCAGTACTTC	CAISDPTRRGETQYF
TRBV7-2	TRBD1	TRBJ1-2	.	TGTGCCAGCAGCGGGCCTGGGACAGTCCTGATATATGGCTACACCTTC	CASSGPGTVLIYGYTF
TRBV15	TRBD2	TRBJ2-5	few	TGTGCCACCAGCAGAGATCGCGGACTAGCGGGGTATAAAGAGACCCAGTACTTC	CATSRDRGLAGYKETQYF